At least ten counts were recorded for the clone carrying this T cell receptor beta chain. The antigen remains undetermined. In every case, the donor was a healthy Caucasian. These data come from a study of identical twins. Whole-study results and caveats: In beta out-of-frame sequences, the excess sharing between twins was weaker. Invariant MAIT and iNKT cells may have partly biased zero-insertion analyses.

One entry per CDR3 protein, called by TCRdb with MiXCR from the 5' RACE reads. This sample has 400,000 or so distinct CDR3 sequences, with roughly 10% found just once. Germline V lookup: CDR1 MGHRA, CDR2 YSYEKL. V dropped 2 bases and J dropped 3 bases, with 13 bases sitting between them. The CDR3 has 15 amino acids. The sequence was obtained from a woman in her 50s in good health. The sample consisted of naive T cells sorted from blood. The chain couples TRBV4-1 to TRBJ2-5; a weak D match, TRBD1 (6 bases). In DNA, the CDR3 is TGCGCCAGCAGCCAAAGAGGAGGACAGAAAGAGACCCAGTACTTC. It yields the protein CASSQRGGQKETQYF.